The 19 T cell receptor beta chains given below trace back to one sample, sequenced in a study of graft-versus-host responses after intestinal transplantation. Assay used: immunoSEQ multiplex PCR; TCRdb lists only in-frame clones, some missing. The sample lists more than 20,000 clones, approximately 87% occurring once. The material was PBMCs, obtained 28 days after intestinal transplant. The receptors come from a human patient who received an intestinal transplant, so some T cells may come from the graft donor.

The chain uses TRBV19 and TRBJ2-7, with TRBD1 matching 10 bases. The V gene end was trimmed by 1 base and the J gene end by 3 bases; junction bases not matched to a gene: 3. The CDR3 extends over 15 amino acids. Per germline, CDR1 LNHDA and CDR2 SQIVND (reference sequence). CDR3 region: CASSIVGTGVYEQYF. The CDR3 nucleotides read TGTGCCAGTAGTATAGTTGGGACAGGGGTCTACGAGCAGTACTTC. Using reference TRBV19 and TRBJ2-7 for the parts outside the CDR3, the full variable domain is DGGITQSPKYLFRKEGQNVTLSCEQNLNHDAMYWYRQDPGQGLRLIYYSQIVNDFQKGDIAEGYSVSREKKESFPLTVTSAQKNPTAFYLCASSIVGTGVYEQYFGPGTRLTVT.

The chain carries TRBV10-3 and TRBJ1-1, with D maybe TRBD1 (6 bases). The CDR3 has 16 amino acids. V lost 0 bases and J 2 bases, leaving 13 bases between the germline ends. Germline CDR1 and CDR2: ENHRY and SYGVKD. The CDR3 spells CAISESSTRGNTEAFF. In nucleotides, the CDR3 is TGTGCCATCAGTGAGTCCTCTACCAGGGGCAACACTGAAGCTTTCTTT.

The chain uses TRBV21-1 and TRBJ1-5. TRBV21-1 is reported as a pseudogene. The CDR3 has 17 residues. The CDR3 protein is CASSKGLRRKGVQPQHF. The CDR3 region has the DNA TGTGCCAGCAGCAAAGGCTTGAGGAGAAAGGGAGTACAGCCCCAGCATTTT.

The V call is TRBV2, the J call TRBJ1-2; 11 bases agree with TRBD1. The length of the CDR3 is 16 residues. Trimming removed 1 base from V and 8 bases from J; junction bases left unmatched: 9. CDR1 and CDR2 (germline): SNHLY, FYNNEI. The CDR3: CASSEVGQGAGGGYTF. CDR3 DNA: TGTGCCAGCAGTGAAGTTGGACAGGGGGCAGGGGGAGGCTACACCTTC.

The chain employs TRBV2 and TRBJ1-1, with D possibly being TRBD1 (5 bases). V was clipped by 5 bases and J by 8 bases, with 12 bases between them. The CDR3 runs to 12 residues. In germline, CDR1 is SNHLY, CDR2 FYNNEI. The chain's CDR3 is CASSPGPSEAFF. The CDR3 coding sequence is TGTGCCAGCAGTCCGGGACCCTCGGAAGCTTTCTTT.

This clone was seen a single time. The chain is built from TRBV30 and TRBJ2-3; 8 nucleotides align to TRBD1. Germline V gene data show CDR1 as GTSNPN and CDR2 as SVGIG (reference sequence). This CDR3 is built from 16 residues. V lost 2 bases to trimming and J lost 2 bases; unmatched junction nucleotides: 9. CDR3 loop: CAWSYRDRLYTDTQYF. CDR3 sequence (DNA): TGTGCCTGGAGTTACCGGGACAGGTTATACACAGATACGCAGTATTTT.

This clone was found a few times. V and J are TRBV5-1 and TRBJ2-2, with D possibly matching TRBD1 (6 bases). This CDR3 region has 15 residues. The germline CDR1 and CDR2 sequences are SGHRS and YFSETQ. Between the trimmed V and J ends, which lost 4 bases and 0 bases, there was a span of 10 bases. CDR3 in DNA: TGCGCCAGCAGCCCCCGGACAGCGAACACCGGGGAGCTGTTTTTT. It yields the protein CASSPRTANTGELFF.

The chain joins TRBV4-1 to TRBJ1-1; D gene uncertain. Germline V gene data show CDR1 as MGHRA and CDR2 as YSYEKL. The V end lost 1 base, the J end lost 5 bases, and 14 bases lay between the germline ends. The CDR3 extends over 15 amino acids. The CDR3 nucleotides are TGCGCCAGCAGCCAAGCGGTAATACGGGGAACTGAAGCTTTCTTT. This translates into CASSQAVIRGTEAFF.

This sequence joins TRBV28 and TRBJ1-1; D ambiguous. Per germline, CDR1 MDHEN and CDR2 SYDVKM. The CDR3 runs 14 residues. The V and J ends lost 6 bases and 4 bases respectively, with 15 bases between them. DNA of the CDR3: TGTGCCAGCAGAGATTTAACAGTTGTCACTGAAGCTTTCTTT. Translated: CASRDLTVVTEAFF.

The chain joins TRBV11-3 to TRBJ1-1; D is unresolved. Germline assignment: CDR1 SGHNT and CDR2 YENEEA. This CDR3 is built from 13 residues. The V end lost 5 bases, the J end lost 5 bases, and 12 bases lay between the germline ends. The CDR3 sequence is CASSSRRGTEAFF. The DNA of the CDR3 is TGTGCCAGCAGCAGCAGACGAGGGACTGAAGCTTTCTTT.

This chain links TRBV10-3 with TRBJ2-5, with TRBD2 matching over 14 bases. CDR3 length equals 17 residues. V trimming: 0 bases; J trimming: 5 bases; junction bases outside the gene matches: 5. Germline assignment: CDR1 ENHRY and CDR2 SYGVKD. The CDR3: CAISESGTSGRGETQYF. The CDR3 bases are TGTGCCATCAGTGAGTCGGGGACTAGCGGGAGAGGGGAGACCCAGTACTTC.

The sample holds a few counts of this clone. The CDR3 nucleotides read TGTGCCAGCAGACCTACAGGGGGCATAGCCGAGCAGTACTTC. Its translation: CASRPTGGIAEQYF. The rearrangement joins TRBV6-1 to TRBJ2-7; 9 nucleotides agree with TRBD1. This CDR3 spans 14 amino acids. Trimming at V came to 6 bases and at J to 6 bases, leaving 9 bases not matched to a gene. The germline V gene has CDR1 MNHNS and CDR2 SASEGT.

A single count supports this clone. This chain uses TRBV28 with TRBJ2-7; TRBD2 agrees at 7 bases. Germline values: CDR1 MDHEN, CDR2 SYDVKM. V was pared by 5 bases and J by 3 bases, with 7 bases of the junction left unmatched. The CDR3 spans 14 residues. CDR3 protein: CASSTPGLIYEQYF. The CDR3 nucleotides read TGTGCCAGCAGTACCCCGGGACTAATCTACGAGCAGTACTTC. The variable domain in full, completed from reference TRBV28 and TRBJ2-7, reads DVKVTQSSRYLVKRTGEKVFLECVQDMDHENMFWYRQDPGLGLRLIYFSYDVKMKEKGDIPEGYSVSREKKERFSLILESASTNQTSMYLCASSTPGLIYEQYFGPGTRLTVT.

This rearrangement joins TRBV9 to TRBJ2-7; 8 bases map to TRBD2. The CDR3 runs 13 residues. V dropped 1 base and J dropped 7; count of bases not matched to a gene: 4. Germline V gene sequence: CDR1 SGDLS, CDR2 YYNGEE. The CDR3 DNA reads as TGTGCCAGCAGCGTAAGCGGGGGCTGGGAGCAGTACTTC. Amino acid sequence: CASSVSGGWEQYF.

CDR3 DNA: TGTGCCTGGAACAGGGACCTCACAGATACGCAGTATTTT. Translating gives CAWNRDLTDTQYF. This chain joins TRBV30 and TRBJ2-3; TRBD1 is a possible D gene (6 bases). Trimming removed 4 bases from V and 2 bases from J, with 10 bases in between. CDR3 length: 13 residues. Germline V gene sequence: CDR1 GTSNPN, CDR2 SVGIG (reference sequence).

This clone was recorded once. V usage is TRBV4-1 and J usage is TRBJ2-7, with D perhaps TRBD1 (6 bases). Looked up from germline, CDR1 is MGHRA and CDR2 is YSYEKL. The CDR3 length is 14 residues. Trimming took off 0 bases at V and 3 bases at J, with 9 bases between the two ends. The CDR3 nucleotides are TGCGCCAGCAGCCAAGATTTAGGGGGCTACGAGCAGTACTTC. Encoded protein: CASSQDLGGYEQYF.

The chain carries TRBV5-1 and TRBJ2-2; no clear D gene. The V gene lost 2 bases and the J gene lost 1 base, with 3 bases spanning the gap. Germline V gene data show CDR1 as SGHRS and CDR2 as YFSETQ. This CDR3 is built from 13 residues. The CDR3 region is CASSLQNTGELFF. The CDR3, as DNA: TGCGCCAGCAGCTTACAGAACACCGGGGAGCTGTTTTTT. Full variable domain (rest looked up from reference TRBV5-1 and TRBJ2-2): KAGVTQTPRYLIKTRGQQVTLSCSPISGHRSVSWYQQTPGQGLQFLFEYFSETQRNKGNFPGRFSGRQFSNSRSEMNVSTLELGDSALYLCASSLQNTGELFFGEGSRLTVL.

The CDR3 nucleotides read TGTGCCAGCAGCTTACAAGTTCTAGCGGGCTTCCAAGAGACCCAGTACTTC. This gives the protein CASSLQVLAGFQETQYF. The V and J genes are TRBV11-2 and TRBJ2-5, with TRBD2 matching over 8 bases. Trimming removed 2 bases from V and 1 base from J; junction bases left unmatched: 9. Germline assignment: CDR1 SGHAT and CDR2 FQNNGV. This CDR3 region has 17 residues.

The chain combines TRBV7-6 with TRBJ2-1; D not resolved. The CDR3 is made up of 15 amino acids. Germline CDR1 and CDR2: SGHVS and FNYEAQ. The germline V and J ends were trimmed by 6 bases and 0 bases, with 12 bases remaining between them. The CDR3 sequence: CASSPRESSYNEQFF. The CDR3 DNA is TGTGCCAGCAGTCCAAGAGAAAGCTCCTACAATGAGCAGTTCTTC.